The next 28 T cell receptor beta chains were all read from a single sample in a study of control samples from healthy donors and cancer patients. Clones were read by immunoSEQ multiplex PCR, and TCRdb kept only the in-frame ones, dropping some. The table records about 81,000 clones, about 93% of them present only once. What was sequenced was blood. The receptors shown here come from a woman aged 18-29 years in good health.

The chain is built from TRBV6-5 and TRBJ2-1, with D possibly being TRBD2 (6 bases). The germline gives CDR1 MNHEY, CDR2 SVGAGI. The CDR3 loop spans 15 amino acids. The ends were cut back, 11 bases at V and 10 bases at J, with 27 bases in the middle. DNA of the CDR3: TGTGCCTCTCACTGGCGGGAACTAGGTATGGGCGAGCAGTTCTTC. Its protein is CASHWRELGMGEQFF.

The rearrangement joins TRBV28 to TRBJ2-7; no definite D call. This CDR3 region has 15 residues. With 6 bases removed from V and 3 bases from J, the gap between germline ends came to 18 bases. In germline, CDR1 is MDHEN, CDR2 SYDVKM. For the CDR3, the DNA is TGTGCCAGCAGCTCCATTGGCGGAACAAACTACGAGCAGTACTTC. This gives the protein CASSSIGGTNYEQYF.

The V gene is TRBV14, the J gene TRBJ1-3; D is unclear. Trimming took off 0 bases at V and 3 bases at J, with 15 bases between the two ends. The CDR3 is 17 amino acids. Germline loops: CDR1 SGHDN, CDR2 FVKESK. CDR3 DNA: TGTGCCAGCAGCCAAGATTTGATTGTGGAGGGTGGAAACACCATATATTTT. This codes for CASSQDLIVEGGNTIYF.

V usage is TRBV11-3 and J usage is TRBJ1-1; D not certain. CDR3 size: 13 residues. Trimming removed 4 bases from V and 7 bases from J, with 13 bases in between. CDR1 is SGHNT and CDR2 is YENEEA in the germline V gene. CDR3 loop: CASSSLRDGEAFF. The CDR3 bases are TGTGCCAGCAGCTCCCTGAGGGATGGTGAAGCTTTCTTT.

The rearrangement links TRBV14 to TRBJ2-7, with D possibly TRBD1 on 5 matching bases. Germline V CDR1 and CDR2: SGHDN, FVKESK. V was clipped by 6 bases and J by 2 bases, with 11 bases between them. There are 13 residues in the CDR3. The CDR3 region is CASSPDRAYEQYF. DNA for the CDR3: TGTGCCAGCAGTCCCGACAGAGCCTACGAGCAGTACTTC. The full variable domain, completed using reference TRBV14 and TRBJ2-7, is EAGVTQFPSHSVIEKGQTVTLRCDPISGHDNLYWYRRVMGKEIKFLLHFVKESKQDESGMPNNRFLAERTGGTYSTLKVQPAELEDSGVYFCASSPDRAYEQYFGPGTRLTVT.

The CDR3 protein is CASSLDAGRTYGYTF. CDR3 nucleotides: TGTGCCAGCAGTTTAGACGCGGGACGGACCTATGGCTACACCTTC. This rearrangement joins TRBV28 to TRBJ1-2, with D maybe TRBD1 (5 bases). Germline-derived CDR1 and CDR2 are MDHEN and SYDVKM. V was clipped by 2 bases and J by 4 bases, with 14 bases between them. The CDR3 sequence is 15 residues long.

The chain links TRBV9 to TRBJ2-3; D remains unclear. CDR3 length equals 11 residues. V lost 0 bases to trimming and J lost 5 bases, with 1 base between them. Germline loops: CDR1 SGDLS, CDR2 YYNGEE. The CDR3 DNA reads TGTGCCAGCAGCGTAGGAGATACGCAGTATTTT. Protein: CASSVGDTQYF.

The chain couples TRBV5-1 to TRBJ1-1; a weak D match, TRBD1 (5 bases). V lost 1 base and J 0 bases, leaving 13 bases between the germline ends. The CDR3 has 16 residues. In germline, CDR1 is SGHRS, CDR2 YFSETQ. CDR3 in amino acids: CASSLSVVGLNTEAFF. Written as DNA, the CDR3 is TGCGCCAGCAGCTTGTCGGTTGTGGGGCTGAACACTGAAGCTTTCTTT.

The gene calls are TRBV4-3 and TRBJ2-4; 10 bases line up with TRBD2. J lost 8 bases, V lost 3 bases, and 13 bases had no gene match. Germline CDR1 and CDR2: LGHNA and YSLEER. The CDR3 length is 17 residues. CDR3 DNA sequence: TGCGCCAGCAGCCAGAGCCCAAAGGCTAGCGGGAGCGACATTCAGTACTTC. The encoded protein is CASSQSPKASGSDIQYF.

The chain recombines TRBV9 with TRBJ2-3; 9 bases line up with TRBD2. The V gene's germline CDR1 is SGDLS and CDR2 YYNGEE. V shed 0 bases and J 1 base; nucleotides not matched to a gene: 9. The CDR3 loop spans 18 amino acids. Here the CDR3 reads CASSVARGGRVRTDTQYF. The CDR3 bases are TGTGCCAGCAGCGTAGCGCGGGGGGGCCGGGTACGCACAGATACGCAGTATTTT.

The chain uses TRBV7-9 and TRBJ1-1; D gene uncertain. Trimming stripped 1 base from V and 4 bases from J, with 10 bases between. The germline V gene encodes CDR1 SEHNR and CDR2 FQNEAQ (reference sequence). The CDR3 sequence is 14 residues long. CDR3 sequence reads: CASSLEGGFTEAFF. The DNA of the CDR3 is TGTGCCAGCAGCTTAGAGGGTGGATTCACTGAAGCTTTCTTT. Looking up the rest from reference TRBV7-9 and TRBJ1-1 gives the full variable domain: DTGVSQNPRHKITKRGQNVTFRCDPISEHNRLYWYRQTLGQGPEFLTYFQNEAQLEKSRLLSDRFSAERPKGSFSTLEIQRTEQGDSAMYLCASSLEGGFTEAFFGQGTRLTVV.

The V and J genes are TRBV6-4 and TRBJ2-3, with TRBD2 matching 10 bases. Trimming cost V 8 bases and J 2 bases; bases outside gene matches: 4. The length of the CDR3 is 14 residues. The V gene's germline CDR1 is MRHNA and CDR2 SNTAGT. CDR3 sequence reads: CASRAGGPTDTQYF. Here the CDR3 DNA reads TGTGCCAGCCGAGCGGGAGGGCCCACAGATACGCAGTATTTT.

This clone was seen only once. The chain couples TRBV18 to TRBJ2-2; D perhaps matches TRBD1 (6 bases). The germline V gene encodes CDR1 KGHSH and CDR2 LQKENI. Trimming cost V 3 bases and J 4 bases, with 9 bases left between them. This CDR3 has 14 amino acids. CDR3 nucleotides: TGTGCCAGCTCACCCGCAGGGGCCACCGGGGAGCTGTTTTTT. It specifies CASSPAGATGELFF.

The chain combines TRBV6-1 with TRBJ2-7, with TRBD1 matching 8 bases. This CDR3 comprises 18 residues. The V gene end was trimmed by 2 bases and the J gene end by 6 bases; junction bases not matched to a gene: 18. Germline values: CDR1 MNHNS, CDR2 SASEGT. The DNA for the CDR3 is TGTGCCAGCAGTGAACCCAGGGGGCAGTTGGTTCGTTTTGGCGAGCAGTACTTC. This encodes CASSEPRGQLVRFGEQYF.

V and J are TRBV5-1 and TRBJ2-5; no firm D call. Germline V lookup: CDR1 SGHRS, CDR2 YFSETQ. This CDR3 has 13 amino acids. V gave up 3 bases and J gave up 4 bases, with 10 bases separating them. CDR3 DNA sequence: TGCGCCAGCAGCTCTTTAGACTCAGAGACCCAGTACTTC. Protein: CASSSLDSETQYF. The full variable domain, its missing parts supplied by reference TRBV5-1 and TRBJ2-5, is KAGVTQTPRYLIKTRGQQVTLSCSPISGHRSVSWYQQTPGQGLQFLFEYFSETQRNKGNFPGRFSGRQFSNSRSEMNVSTLELGDSALYLCASSSLDSETQYFGPGTRLLVL.

The chain employs TRBV7-2 and TRBJ2-7, with a weak D call TRBD1 (6 bases). The germline V gene has CDR1 SGHTA and CDR2 FQGNSA. Trimming pared 0 bases from V and 3 bases from J, leaving 18 bases between. The CDR3 consists of 17 residues. The CDR3 nucleotides read TGTGCCAGCAGCTTAGCGCCGGGTCAGGGGTCGGACTACGAGCAGTACTTC. This translates into CASSLAPGQGSDYEQYF.

The chain uses TRBV6-6 and TRBJ2-7; 8 positions agree with TRBD1. This CDR3 has 14 residues. Unmatched junction bases numbered 4, after V lost 4 bases and J lost 2 bases. The germline V gene has CDR1 MNHNY and CDR2 SVGAGI (reference sequence). The chain's CDR3 is CASSSPGGAYEQYF. CDR3 in DNA: TGTGCCAGCAGTTCCCCAGGGGGCGCCTACGAGCAGTACTTC.

The chain has TRBV10-3 and TRBJ2-1, with D unresolved. Germline V gene sequence: CDR1 ENHRY, CDR2 SYGVKD. The CDR3 is made up of 14 amino acids. Trimming cost V 6 bases and J 1 base, with 10 bases left between them. CDR3 DNA: TGTGCCATCAGATCGGGCGAATCCTACAATGAGCAGTTCTTC. Translation gives CAIRSGESYNEQFF.

The rearrangement links TRBV7-9 to TRBJ1-5, with 9 nucleotides matching TRBD1. V gave up 1 base and J gave up 1 base; unmatched junction bases: 5. CDR1 SEHNR and CDR2 FQNEAQ come from the germline V gene (reference sequence). CDR3 length: 17 amino acids. The DNA of the CDR3 is TGTGCCAGCAGCTTAGTGCAGGGACAGGGCAGCAATCAGCCCCAGCATTTT. This encodes CASSLVQGQGSNQPQHF.

The chain recombines TRBV7-3 with TRBJ1-2; D is undetermined. Germline CDR1 reads SGHTA; CDR2 reads FQGTGA. The CDR3 loop spans 11 amino acids. V was pared by 3 bases and J by 9 bases, with 8 bases between. The CDR3 DNA reads as TGTGCCAGCAGCTTTGTCGGAAGCTACACCTTC. It codes for CASSFVGSYTF.

This chain uses TRBV7-9 with TRBJ2-1, with TRBD2 identical over 9 bases. This CDR3 spans 15 amino acids. Germline V gene data show CDR1 as SEHNR and CDR2 as FQNEAQ (reference sequence). Trimming took 8 bases from V and 5 from J; bases not matched to a gene: 10. The CDR3 here is CASRTMASGNNEQFF. DNA for the CDR3: TGTGCCAGCCGTACGATGGCTAGCGGGAACAATGAGCAGTTCTTC.

This clone was recorded once. The chain recombines TRBV27 with TRBJ2-2; 8 bases align to TRBD1. CDR3 length: 17 amino acids. Germline V gene lookup returns CDR1 MNHEY and CDR2 SMNVEV (reference sequence). The V segment lost 6 bases and the J segment 5 bases; nucleotides outside the gene matches: 14. The CDR3 DNA follows: TGTGCCAGCAGAAGGACAGGGTTGGTTCCCATAACCGGGGAGCTGTTTTTT. Encoded protein: CASRRTGLVPITGELFF.

The chain links TRBV21-1 to TRBJ2-1; the table's D call, TRBD2, was not checked against the DNA. TRBV21-1 is a known pseudogene. The CDR3 runs to 17 residues. CDR3 region: CARPPLRHSGDYNEQFF. CDR3 nucleotides: TGTGCCAGGCCCCCACTCAGACATAGCGGGGACTACAATGAGCAGTTCTTC.

The chain uses TRBV7-3 and TRBJ1-1, with D possibly TRBD1 on 5 matching bases. This CDR3 region has 14 residues. Trimming pared 0 bases from V and 4 bases from J, leaving 9 bases between. Germline loops: CDR1 SGHTA, CDR2 FQGTGA. The CDR3 DNA is TGTGCCAGCAGCTTAACGGGGGGGGGCACTGAAGCTTTCTTT. Residues: CASSLTGGGTEAFF. The full variable domain, completed using reference TRBV7-3 and TRBJ1-1, is GAGVSQTPSNKVTEKGKYVELRCDPISGHTALYWYRQSLGQGPEFLIYFQGTGAADDSGLPNDRFFAVRPEGSVSTLKIQRTERGDSAVYLCASSLTGGGTEAFFGQGTRLTVV.

The chain joins TRBV9 to TRBJ2-5; 8 bases are shared with TRBD2. The CDR3 is 18 residues long. Germline loops: CDR1 SGDLS, CDR2 YYNGEE. V lost 4 bases, J lost 1 base, and 15 bases stayed unmatched. CDR3: CASSPRAGGGIFQETQYF. CDR3 coding DNA: TGTGCCAGCAGCCCAAGGGCGGGCGGGGGGATCTTCCAAGAGACCCAGTACTTC. Based on the CDR3 plus reference TRBV9 and TRBJ2-5, the full variable domain is DSGVTQTPKHLITATGQRVTLRCSPRSGDLSVYWYQQSLDQGLQFLIQYYNGEERAKGNILERFSAQQFPDLHSELNLSSLELGDSALYFCASSPRAGGGIFQETQYFGPGTRLLVL.

This clone appeared a few times. V and J are TRBV9 and TRBJ1-6; 8 bases agree with TRBD1. Per the germline V gene, CDR1 is SGDLS and CDR2 is YYNGEE. The CDR3 covers 16 residues. Trimming cost V 0 bases and J 7 bases; bases outside gene matches: 6. CDR3 region: CASSVEGTGGNSPLHF. CDR3 coding DNA: TGTGCCAGCAGCGTAGAAGGAACAGGGGGGAATTCACCCCTCCACTTT. The variable domain in full, completed from reference TRBV9 and TRBJ1-6, reads DSGVTQTPKHLITATGQRVTLRCSPRSGDLSVYWYQQSLDQGLQFLIQYYNGEERAKGNILERFSAQQFPDLHSELNLSSLELGDSALYFCASSVEGTGGNSPLHFGNGTRLTVT.

Only a few counts were recorded for this clone. This chain uses TRBV6-1 with TRBJ2-7, with TRBD2 matching 8 bases. Germline CDR1 reads MNHNS; CDR2 reads SASEGT. Trimming at V came to 1 base and at J to 0 bases, leaving 5 bases not matched to a gene. CDR3 length: 16 amino acids. CDR3 sequence: CASSEGYGGGSYEQYF. The CDR3 coding sequence is TGTGCCAGCAGTGAAGGGTACGGGGGGGGCTCCTACGAGCAGTACTTC.

The rearrangement joins TRBV7-6 to TRBJ1-3; possibly TRBD1 for D (6 bases). This CDR3 comprises 16 residues. CDR1 is SGHVS and CDR2 is FNYEAQ in the germline V gene. With 5 bases removed from V and 0 bases from J, the gap between germline ends came to 14 bases. The CDR3 DNA is TGTGCCAGCAGCACCCACCAACAGGGCTCTGGAAACACCATATATTTT. Translating it yields CASSTHQQGSGNTIYF.